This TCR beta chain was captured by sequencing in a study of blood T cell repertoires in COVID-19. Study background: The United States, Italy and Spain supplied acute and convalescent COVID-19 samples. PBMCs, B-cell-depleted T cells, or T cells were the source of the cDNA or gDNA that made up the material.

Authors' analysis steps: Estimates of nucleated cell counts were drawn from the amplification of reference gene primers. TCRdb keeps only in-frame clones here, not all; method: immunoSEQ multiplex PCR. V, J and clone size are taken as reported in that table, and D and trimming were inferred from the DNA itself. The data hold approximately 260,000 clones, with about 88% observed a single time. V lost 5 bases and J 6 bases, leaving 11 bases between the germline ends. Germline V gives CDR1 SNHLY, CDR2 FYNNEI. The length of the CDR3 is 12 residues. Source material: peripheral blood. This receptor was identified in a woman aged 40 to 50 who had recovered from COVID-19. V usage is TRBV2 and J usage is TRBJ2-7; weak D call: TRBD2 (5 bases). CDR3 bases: TGTGCCAGCAGTACGAAGAGGGTCGAGCAGTACTTC. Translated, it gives CASSTKRVEQYF. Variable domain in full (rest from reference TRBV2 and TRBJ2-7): EPEVTQTPSHQVTQMGQEVILRCVPISNHLYFYWYRQILGQKVEFLVSFYNNEISEKSEIFDDQFSVERPDGSNFTLKIRSTKLEDSAMYFCASSTKRVEQYFGPGTRLTVT.